This is a list of T cell receptor beta chains from one sample in a study of T cell responses to AZD1222 COVID-19 vaccine. Sequencing used immunoSEQ multiplex PCR; TCRdb keeps in-frame clones, though not all of them. The table records about 68,000 clones, almost 90% of them present only once. The specimen was peripheral blood, collected on day 0 of AZD1222 vaccination. These receptors came from an adult in good health. Each CDR3 is given with its conserved first and last residue. Each record gives: clone size, J gene, D gene, V gene, CDR3 protein, CDR3 DNA. D genes are given only for firm matches. The size field is filled for only some rows; it gives once, few, many or a size class.

size: .
J: TRBJ1-3
D: .
V: TRBV11-2
CDR3: CASSPRSGRGLGSGNTIYF
DNA: TGTGCCAGCAGCCCCCGTTCTGGCAGGGGATTGGGCTCTGGAAACACCATATATTTT

size: few
J: TRBJ1-4
D: .
V: TRBV19
CDR3: CASSIVDSRNEKLFF
DNA: TGTGCCAGTAGTATAGTGGACAGCCGCAATGAAAAACTGTTTTTT

size: .
J: TRBJ2-1
D: .
V: TRBV6-5
CDR3: CASSRTAYNEQFF
DNA: TGTGCCAGCAGCAGGACAGCCTACAATGAGCAGTTCTTC

size: .
J: TRBJ2-7
D: TRBD2
V: TRBV29-1
CDR3: CSLPRGGLEQYF
DNA: TGCAGCCTCCCGCGGGGGGGACTCGAGCAGTACTTC

size: .
J: TRBJ2-7
D: .
V: TRBV10-3
CDR3: CAISESGGPSSYEQYF
DNA: TGTGCCATCAGTGAGTCCGGGGGGCCTAGCTCCTACGAGCAGTACTTC

size: once
J: TRBJ2-7
D: .
V: TRBV3-1/TRBV3-2
CDR3: CASSQDQPGTSSYEQYF
DNA: TGTGCCAGCAGCCAAGATCAGCCTGGGACAAGCTCCTACGAGCAGTACTTC

size: .
J: TRBJ1-4
D: .
V: TRBV28
CDR3: CASSLPGGKLFF
DNA: TGTGCCAGCAGTTTACCGGGAGGAAAACTGTTTTTT

size: .
J: TRBJ2-3
D: TRBD2
V: TRBV5-4
CDR3: CASRSGRAGTDTQYF
DNA: TGTGCCAGCAGAAGCGGGAGGGCCGGGACAGATACGCAGTATTTT

size: .
J: TRBJ1-4
D: TRBD1
V: TRBV6-6
CDR3: CASSYSGTGNEKLFF
DNA: TGTGCCAGCAGTTACTCTGGGACAGGGAATGAAAAACTGTTTTTT

size: few
J: TRBJ2-5
D: TRBD2
V: TRBV3-1/TRBV3-2
CDR3: CASSRTAVHGRAAETQYF
DNA: TGTGCCAGCAGCCGCACTGCAGTCCACGGGAGGGCCGCCGAGACCCAGTACTTC

size: .
J: TRBJ2-7
D: .
V: TRBV6-5
CDR3: CASSRALRGTYEQYF
DNA: TGTGCCAGCAGCCGGGCTTTACGGGGAACCTACGAGCAGTACTTC

size: .
J: TRBJ2-7
D: .
V: TRBV6-2/TRBV6-3
CDR3: CASSYSRIGGEQYF
DNA: TGTGCCAGCAGTTACTCGAGGATAGGGGGCGAGCAGTACTTC

size: .
J: TRBJ2-7
D: .
V: TRBV9
CDR3: CASSPGSTYDEQYF
DNA: TGTGCCAGCAGCCCTGGGTCTACCTACGACGAGCAGTACTTC

size: few
J: TRBJ2-5
D: .
V: TRBV4-1
CDR3: CASSQYEMAGDQTQYF
DNA: TGCGCCAGCAGCCAATATGAGATGGCTGGGGATCAGACCCAGTACTTC

size: few
J: TRBJ2-1
D: .
V: TRBV19
CDR3: CASSITAFSNNEQFF
DNA: TGTGCCAGTAGTATTACTGCGTTTTCTAACAATGAGCAGTTCTTC

size: .
J: TRBJ2-1
D: TRBD2
V: TRBV29-1
CDR3: CSVGAGTSGKYNEQFF
DNA: TGCAGCGTGGGAGCCGGGACTAGCGGGAAATACAATGAGCAGTTCTTC

size: .
J: TRBJ1-2
D: TRBD1
V: TRBV13
CDR3: CASSQDRVKGYTF
DNA: TGTGCCAGCAGCCAAGACAGGGTGAAGGGCTACACCTTC

size: .
J: TRBJ1-1
D: TRBD1
V: TRBV20-1
CDR3: CSAPGQVEAFF
DNA: TGCAGTGCCCCGGGACAGGTTGAAGCTTTCTTT

size: .
J: TRBJ1-5
D: TRBD1
V: TRBV6-2/TRBV6-3
CDR3: CASSPVAGGSKQPQHF
DNA: TGTGCCAGCAGTCCCGTGGCAGGGGGCTCAAAACAGCCCCAGCATTTT

size: .
J: TRBJ1-4
D: .
V: TRBV27
CDR3: CASSLTTNEKLFF
DNA: TGTGCCAGCAGTCTCACAACTAATGAAAAACTGTTTTTT

size: .
J: TRBJ1-5
D: .
V: TRBV10-2
CDR3: CASAGQLNQPQHF
DNA: TGCGCCAGCGCTGGACAGCTCAATCAGCCCCAGCATTTT

size: .
J: TRBJ2-2
D: TRBD1
V: TRBV18
CDR3: CASSPRTGESTGELFF
DNA: TGTGCCAGCTCACCGCGGACAGGAGAAAGTACCGGGGAGCTGTTTTTT

size: .
J: TRBJ2-4
D: .
V: TRBV10-1
CDR3: CASSEGGVLAKNIQYF
DNA: TGCGCCAGCAGTGAGGGTGGCGTTCTAGCCAAAAACATTCAGTACTTC

size: .
J: TRBJ1-3
D: TRBD1
V: TRBV6-6
CDR3: CASSRDRAGNTIYF
DNA: TGTGCCAGCAGCCGGGACAGGGCTGGAAACACCATATATTTT

size: .
J: TRBJ2-4
D: .
V: TRBV2
CDR3: CASSGSQGYGKNIQYF
DNA: TGTGCCAGCAGTGGATCACAAGGGTACGGCAAAAACATTCAGTACTTC

size: .
J: TRBJ2-1
D: .
V: TRBV11-2
CDR3: CASSLDRPGVVYNEQFF
DNA: TGTGCCAGCAGCTTAGATAGGCCGGGAGTGGTCTACAATGAGCAGTTCTTC

size: once
J: TRBJ2-1
D: TRBD1
V: TRBV7-8
CDR3: CASTLTGDSYNEQFF
DNA: TGTGCCAGCACCCTGACAGGGGACTCCTACAATGAGCAGTTCTTC

size: .
J: TRBJ2-1
D: .
V: TRBV4-1
CDR3: CASSQAGVYEQFF
DNA: TGCGCCAGCAGCCAAGCAGGGGTCTATGAGCAGTTCTTC